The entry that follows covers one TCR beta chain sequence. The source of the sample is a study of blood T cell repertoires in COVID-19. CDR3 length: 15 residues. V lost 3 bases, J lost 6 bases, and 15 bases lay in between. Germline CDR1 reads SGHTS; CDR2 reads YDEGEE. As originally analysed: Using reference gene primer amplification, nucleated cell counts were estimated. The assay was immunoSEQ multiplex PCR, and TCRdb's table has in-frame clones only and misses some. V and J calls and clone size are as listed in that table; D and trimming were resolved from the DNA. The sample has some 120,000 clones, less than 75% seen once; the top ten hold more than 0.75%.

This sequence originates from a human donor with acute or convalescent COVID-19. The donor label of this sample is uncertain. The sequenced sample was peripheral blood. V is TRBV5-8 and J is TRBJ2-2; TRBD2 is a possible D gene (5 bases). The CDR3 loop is CASSSEARVPGELFF. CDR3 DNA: TGTGCCAGCAGCTCGGAGGCCCGGGTCCCCGGGGAGCTGTTTTTT.